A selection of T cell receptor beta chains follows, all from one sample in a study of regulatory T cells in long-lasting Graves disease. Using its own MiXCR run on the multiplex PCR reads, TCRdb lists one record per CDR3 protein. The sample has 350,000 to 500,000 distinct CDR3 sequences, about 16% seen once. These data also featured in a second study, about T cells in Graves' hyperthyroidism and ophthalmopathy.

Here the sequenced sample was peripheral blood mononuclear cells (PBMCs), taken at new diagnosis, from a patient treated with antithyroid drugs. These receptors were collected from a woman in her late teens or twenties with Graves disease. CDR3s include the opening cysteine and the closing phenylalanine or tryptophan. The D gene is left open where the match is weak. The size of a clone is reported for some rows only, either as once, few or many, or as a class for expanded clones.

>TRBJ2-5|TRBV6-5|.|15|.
CASSYSSVPGETQYF
TGTGCCAGCAGTTACTCGTCGGTTCCGGGGGAGACCCAGTACTTC
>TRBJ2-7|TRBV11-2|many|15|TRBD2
CASSSTSGRRYEQYF
TGTGCCAGCAGCTCTACTAGCGGGAGGAGGTACGAGCAGTACTTC
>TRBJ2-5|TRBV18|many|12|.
CASSPNKETQYF
TGTGCCAGCTCACCGAATAAAGAGACCCAGTACTTC
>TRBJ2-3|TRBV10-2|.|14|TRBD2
CASGGKTSGYTQYF
TGCGCCAGCGGGGGGAAGACTAGCGGGTATACGCAGTATTTT
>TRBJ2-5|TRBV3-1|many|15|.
CASSQDPRNQETQYF
TGTGCCAGCAGCCAAGATCCCAGAAATCAAGAGACCCAGTACTTC
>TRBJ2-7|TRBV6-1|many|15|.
CASRVDGTITYEQYF
TGTGCCAGCAGAGTCGACGGAACGATTACCTACGAGCAGTACTTC
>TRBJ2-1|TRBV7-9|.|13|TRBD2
CASSTSGNNEQFF
TGTGCCAGCAGCACTAGCGGAAACAATGAGCAGTTCTTC
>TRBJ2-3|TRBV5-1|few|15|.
CASSLSGQITDTQYF
TGCGCCAGCAGCTTAAGCGGACAGATCACAGATACGCAGTATTTT
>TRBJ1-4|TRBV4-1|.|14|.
CASRLGTPNEKLFF
TGCGCCAGCCGCCTTGGGACACCGAATGAAAAACTGTTTTTT
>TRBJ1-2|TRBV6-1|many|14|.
CASRNPGTNYGYTF
TGTGCCAGCAGGAACCCCGGAACTAACTATGGCTACACCTTC
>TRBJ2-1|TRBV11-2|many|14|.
CASAGSESYNEQFF
TGTGCCAGCGCCGGATCAGAATCCTACAATGAGCAGTTCTTC
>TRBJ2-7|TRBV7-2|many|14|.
CASSFTLETYEQYF
TGTGCCAGCAGCTTTACCCTCGAAACCTACGAGCAGTACTTC
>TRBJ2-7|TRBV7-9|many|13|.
CASSPRGAAEQYF
TGTGCCAGCAGCCCTCGAGGGGCCGCGGAGCAGTACTTC
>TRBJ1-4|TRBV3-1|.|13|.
CASSRFGGEKLFF
TGTGCCAGCAGCCGCTTCGGAGGGGAAAAACTGTTTTTT
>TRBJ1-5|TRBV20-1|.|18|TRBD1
CSARAGTGGRVRNQPQHF
TGCAGTGCTAGAGCCGGGACAGGGGGCAGAGTGCGCAATCAGCCCCAGCATTTT
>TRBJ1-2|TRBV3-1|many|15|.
CASSQGAGSNYGYTF
TGTGCCAGCAGCCAAGGAGCAGGTTCTAACTATGGCTACACCTTC
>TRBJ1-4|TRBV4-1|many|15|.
CASSQELWLGEKLFF
TGCGCCAGCAGCCAAGAGCTTTGGCTGGGGGAAAAACTGTTTTTT
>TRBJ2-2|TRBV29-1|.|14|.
CSVVFRTGTGELFF
TGCAGCGTTGTCTTCCGAACCGGGACCGGGGAGCTGTTTTTT
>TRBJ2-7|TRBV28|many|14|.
CASSLGGSRNEQYF
TGTGCCAGCAGTTTGGGTGGGAGTCGGAACGAGCAGTACTTC
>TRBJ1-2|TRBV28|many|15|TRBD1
CASSQDRAMHYGYTF
TGTGCCAGCAGTCAAGACAGGGCTATGCACTATGGCTACACCTTC
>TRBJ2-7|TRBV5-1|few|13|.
CASSAGQPYEQYF
TGCGCCAGCAGCGCAGGACAGCCCTACGAGCAGTACTTC
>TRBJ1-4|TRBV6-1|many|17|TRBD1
CASRTGTGGLLAEKLFF
TGTGCCAGCAGGACCGGGACAGGCGGACTACTAGCTGAAAAACTGTTTTTT
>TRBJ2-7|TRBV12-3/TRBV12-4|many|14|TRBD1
CASRTDRGGIEQYF
TGTGCCAGCAGAACAGACAGGGGCGGCATTGAGCAGTACTTC
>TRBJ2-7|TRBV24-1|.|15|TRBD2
CATSERRLAGGGQYF
TGTGCCACCAGTGAACGAAGACTAGCGGGAGGTGGGCAGTACTTC
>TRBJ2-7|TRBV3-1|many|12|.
CASSHSVYEQYF
TGTGCCAGCAGCCACAGCGTTTACGAGCAGTACTTC
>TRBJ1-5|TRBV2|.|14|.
CASSDVGAVQPQHF
TGTGCCAGCAGTGACGTGGGGGCGGTTCAGCCCCAGCATTTT
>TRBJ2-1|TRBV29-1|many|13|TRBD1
CSVGTERYNEQFF
TGCAGCGTAGGGACAGAACGTTACAATGAGCAGTTCTTC
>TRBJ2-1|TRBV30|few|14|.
CAYNGENSGNEQFF
TGTGCCTACAACGGGGAAAACTCAGGGAATGAGCAGTTCTTC
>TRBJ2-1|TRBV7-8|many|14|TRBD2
CASTPGLSYNEQFF
TGTGCCAGTACCCCGGGACTATCTTACAATGAGCAGTTCTTC
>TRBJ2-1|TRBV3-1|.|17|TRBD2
CASSQDLQSGRFNEQFF
TGTGCCAGCAGCCAAGACCTTCAGAGCGGGAGGTTCAATGAGCAGTTCTTC
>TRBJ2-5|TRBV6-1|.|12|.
CASSGQWETQYF
TGTGCCAGCAGTGGTCAATGGGAGACCCAGTACTTC
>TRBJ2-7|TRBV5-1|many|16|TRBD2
CASSLVRTSGSYEQYF
TGCGCCAGCAGCTTGGTCCGGACTAGCGGCTCCTACGAGCAGTACTTC
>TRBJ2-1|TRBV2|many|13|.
CASRARAMGEQFF
TGTGCCAGCAGGGCTAGGGCGATGGGTGAGCAGTTCTTC
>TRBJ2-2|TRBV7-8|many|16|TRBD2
CASSPVRGRGTGELFF
TGTGCCAGCAGCCCCGTCAGAGGGAGGGGCACCGGGGAGCTGTTTTTT
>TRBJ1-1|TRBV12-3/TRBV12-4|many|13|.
CASSLRENTEAFF
TGTGCCAGCAGTTTACGAGAGAACACTGAAGCTTTCTTT
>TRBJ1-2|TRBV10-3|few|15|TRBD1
CAIREQGDLNYGYTF
TGTGCCATCAGGGAACAGGGGGACCTTAACTATGGCTACACCTTC
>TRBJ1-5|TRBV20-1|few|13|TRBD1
CSAPGQSNQPQHF
TGCAGTGCTCCGGGACAGAGCAATCAGCCCCAGCATTTT